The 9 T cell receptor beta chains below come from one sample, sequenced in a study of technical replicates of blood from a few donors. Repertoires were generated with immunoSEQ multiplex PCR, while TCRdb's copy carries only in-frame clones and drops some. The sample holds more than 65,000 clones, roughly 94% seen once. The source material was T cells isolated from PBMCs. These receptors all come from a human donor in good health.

The CDR3: CASSWAGTSGGYTF. The CDR3 region has the DNA TGCGCCAGCAGCTGGGCGGGGACGTCGGGAGGCTACACCTTC. This sequence joins TRBV5-1 and TRBJ1-2, with a tentative D call TRBD1 (5 bases). CDR1 SGHRS and CDR2 YFSETQ come from the germline V gene. The V gene lost 3 bases and the J gene lost 8 bases, with 17 bases spanning the gap. This CDR3 region has 14 residues.

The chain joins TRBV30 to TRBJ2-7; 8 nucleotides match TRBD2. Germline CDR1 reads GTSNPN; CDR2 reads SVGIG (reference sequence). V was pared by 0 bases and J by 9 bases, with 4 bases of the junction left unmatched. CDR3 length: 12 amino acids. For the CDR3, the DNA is TGTGCCTGGAGTGTAAAAGCGGGGGTGCAGTACTTC. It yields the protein CAWSVKAGVQYF.

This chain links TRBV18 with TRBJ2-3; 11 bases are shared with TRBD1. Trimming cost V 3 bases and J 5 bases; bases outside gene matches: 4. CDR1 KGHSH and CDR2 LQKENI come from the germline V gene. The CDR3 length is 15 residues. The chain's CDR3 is CASSPPGQGGDTQYF. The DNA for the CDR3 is TGTGCCAGCTCACCCCCGGGACAGGGGGGAGATACGCAGTATTTT.

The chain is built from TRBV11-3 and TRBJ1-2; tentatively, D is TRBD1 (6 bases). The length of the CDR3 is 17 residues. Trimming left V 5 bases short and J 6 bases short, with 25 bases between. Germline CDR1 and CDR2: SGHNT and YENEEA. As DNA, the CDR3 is TGTGCCAGCAGCCAAGAGAAAACAGGGTATAGGTGGGATGGCTACACCTTC. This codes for CASSQEKTGYRWDGYTF.

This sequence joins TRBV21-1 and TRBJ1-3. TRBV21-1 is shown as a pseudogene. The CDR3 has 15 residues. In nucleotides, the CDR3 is TGTGCCAGCAGCAACGGCGCGGGGACTGGAAACACCATATATTTT. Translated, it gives CASSNGAGTGNTIYF.

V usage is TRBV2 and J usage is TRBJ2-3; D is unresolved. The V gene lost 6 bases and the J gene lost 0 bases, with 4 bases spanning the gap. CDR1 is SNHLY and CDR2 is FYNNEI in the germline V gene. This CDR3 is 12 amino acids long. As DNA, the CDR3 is TGTGCCAGCAGCAGAAGCACAGATACGCAGTATTTT. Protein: CASSRSTDTQYF.

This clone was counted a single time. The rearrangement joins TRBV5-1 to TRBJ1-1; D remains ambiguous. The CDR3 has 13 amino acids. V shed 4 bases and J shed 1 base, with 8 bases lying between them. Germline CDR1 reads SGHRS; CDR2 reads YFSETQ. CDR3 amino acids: CASSPVSNTEAFF. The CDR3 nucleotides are TGCGCCAGCAGCCCAGTTTCGAACACTGAAGCTTTCTTT.

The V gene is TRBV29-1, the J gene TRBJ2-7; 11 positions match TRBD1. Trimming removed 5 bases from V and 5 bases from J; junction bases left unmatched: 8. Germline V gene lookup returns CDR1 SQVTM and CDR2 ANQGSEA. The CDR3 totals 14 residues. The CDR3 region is CSVSRTGGPNEQYF. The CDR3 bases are TGCAGCGTTTCTAGGACAGGGGGCCCGAACGAGCAGTACTTC.

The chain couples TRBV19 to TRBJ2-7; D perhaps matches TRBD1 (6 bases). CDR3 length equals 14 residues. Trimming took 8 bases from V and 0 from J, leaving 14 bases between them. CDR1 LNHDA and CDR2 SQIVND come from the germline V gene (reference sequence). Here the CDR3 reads CASSWGRNSYEQYF. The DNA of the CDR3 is TGTGCCAGTTCTTGGGGGCGGAACTCCTACGAGCAGTACTTC. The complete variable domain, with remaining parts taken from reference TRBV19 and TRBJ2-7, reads DGGITQSPKYLFRKEGQNVTLSCEQNLNHDAMYWYRQDPGQGLRLIYYSQIVNDFQKGDIAEGYSVSREKKESFPLTVTSAQKNPTAFYLCASSWGRNSYEQYFGPGTRLTVT.